The T cell receptor (beta chain) under discussion was sequenced for a study of a mutant IDH1 vaccine in newly diagnosed glioma. About the research overall: The initiation of vaccination occurred 4-6 weeks after radiotherapy alone, or with temozolomide cycles. Sex among treated patients split about 60% male, roughly 38% female; mean age was approximately 38 years.

V lost 0 bases, J lost 4 bases, and 10 bases lay in between. There are 15 residues in the CDR3. Germline-derived CDR1 and CDR2 are MNHNY and SVGAGI (reference sequence). A word on this clone: Antigen unknown.

Regarding the study as a whole: Vaccination elicited immune responses in roughly 93% of patients.

Noted time point: week 5, during vaccination. In the vaccine, a single dose held 300 ug of the mutant IDH1 20-mer peptide, along with topical imiquimod. Astrocytomas found in donors were new, WHO grade 3 or 4, IDH1-mutant and ATRX-lost. Data came from immunoSEQ multiplex PCR; TCRdb stores just in-frame clones and leaves some out. The table shows about 30,000 clones, with about 85% occurring only once. The clonotype originates from a woman aged 40 to 50 with glioma. Some clones in this sample may be carry-over from other donors' samples. The gene calls are TRBV6-6 and TRBJ1-3; D not resolved. Here the sequenced sample was peripheral blood mononuclear cells (PBMCs), taken from a glioma patient whose treatment included an IDH1 peptide vaccine. Here the CDR3 reads CASSYSEGYGNTIYF. The CDR3 bases are TGTGCCAGCAGTTACTCCGAAGGTTACGGAAACACCATATATTTT.